This T cell receptor beta chain is drawn from a study of OX40 agonist ivuxolimab in advanced cancers. Libraries were prepared by immunoSEQ multiplex PCR; TCRdb keeps only in-frame clonotypes and omits some of them. In the table there are just over 30,000 clones, about 90% of which are singletons. CDR1 and CDR2 (germline): MGHRA, YSYEKL. The CDR3 sequence is 16 residues long. Trimming removed 4 bases at V and 5 bases at J, with 17 bases between. Sequences were derived from CD4+ or CD8+ T cells sorted from blood, sampled in a trial of the OX40 agonist ivuxolimab. The clonotype comes from an adult with an advanced solid tumor such as melanoma, head and neck, liver or kidney cancer. The chain recombines TRBV4-1 with TRBJ1-4; possible D gene TRBD1, 6 bases. CDR3: CASSRPREGGNEKLFF. CDR3 bases: TGCGCCAGCAGCCGCCCTAGGGAGGGGGGGAATGAAAAACTGTTTTTT.